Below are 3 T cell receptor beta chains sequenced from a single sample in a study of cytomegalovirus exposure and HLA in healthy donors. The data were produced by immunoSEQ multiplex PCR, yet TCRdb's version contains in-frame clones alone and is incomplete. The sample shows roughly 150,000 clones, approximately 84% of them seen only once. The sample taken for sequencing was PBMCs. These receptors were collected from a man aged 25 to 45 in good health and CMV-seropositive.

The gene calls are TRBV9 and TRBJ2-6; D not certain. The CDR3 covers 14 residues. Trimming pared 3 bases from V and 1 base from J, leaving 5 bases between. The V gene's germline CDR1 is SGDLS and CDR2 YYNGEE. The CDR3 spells CASSALSGANVLTF. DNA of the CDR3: TGTGCCAGCAGCGCTTTATCTGGGGCCAACGTCCTGACTTTC.

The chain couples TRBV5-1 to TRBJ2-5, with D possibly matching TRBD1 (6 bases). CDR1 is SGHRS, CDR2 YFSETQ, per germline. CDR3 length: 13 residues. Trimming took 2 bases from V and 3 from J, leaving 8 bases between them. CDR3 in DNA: TGCGCCAGCAGCTTATACAGGGAAGAGACCCAGTACTTC. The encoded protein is CASSLYREETQYF. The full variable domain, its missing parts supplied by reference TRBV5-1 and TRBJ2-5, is KAGVTQTPRYLIKTRGQQVTLSCSPISGHRSVSWYQQTPGQGLQFLFEYFSETQRNKGNFPGRFSGRQFSNSRSEMNVSTLELGDSALYLCASSLYREETQYFGPGTRLLVL.

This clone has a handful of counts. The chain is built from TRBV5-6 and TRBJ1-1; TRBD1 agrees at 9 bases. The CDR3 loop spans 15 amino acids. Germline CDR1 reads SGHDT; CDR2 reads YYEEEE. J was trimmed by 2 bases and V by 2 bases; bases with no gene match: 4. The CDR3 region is CASSFVTGGNTEAFF. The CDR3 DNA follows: TGTGCCAGCAGCTTTGTAACAGGGGGCAACACTGAAGCTTTCTTT.